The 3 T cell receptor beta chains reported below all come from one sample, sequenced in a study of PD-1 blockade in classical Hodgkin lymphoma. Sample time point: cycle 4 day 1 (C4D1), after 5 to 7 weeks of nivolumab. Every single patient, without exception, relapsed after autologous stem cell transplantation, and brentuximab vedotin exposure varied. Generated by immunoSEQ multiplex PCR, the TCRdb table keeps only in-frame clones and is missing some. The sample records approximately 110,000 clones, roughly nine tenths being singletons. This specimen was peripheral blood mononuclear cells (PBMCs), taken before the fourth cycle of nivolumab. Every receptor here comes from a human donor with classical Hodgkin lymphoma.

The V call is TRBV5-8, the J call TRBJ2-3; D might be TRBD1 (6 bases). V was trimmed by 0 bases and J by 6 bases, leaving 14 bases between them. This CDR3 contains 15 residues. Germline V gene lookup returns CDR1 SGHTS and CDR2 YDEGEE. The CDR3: CASSLAYRDLDTQYF. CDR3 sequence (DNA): TGTGCCAGCAGCTTGGCCTACAGGGATTTGGATACGCAGTATTTT.

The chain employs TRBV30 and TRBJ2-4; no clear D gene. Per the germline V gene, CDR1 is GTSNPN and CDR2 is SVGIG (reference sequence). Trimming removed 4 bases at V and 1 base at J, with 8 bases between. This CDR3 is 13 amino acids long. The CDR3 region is CAWTAAAKNIQYF. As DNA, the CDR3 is TGTGCCTGGACTGCGGCTGCCAAAAACATTCAGTACTTC.

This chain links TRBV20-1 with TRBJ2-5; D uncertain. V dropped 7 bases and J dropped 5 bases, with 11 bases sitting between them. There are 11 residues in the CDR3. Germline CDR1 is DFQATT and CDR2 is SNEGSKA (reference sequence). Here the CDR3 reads CSGVTAETQYF. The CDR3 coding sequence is TGCAGTGGCGTGACTGCGGAGACCCAGTACTTC.